This TCR beta chain was sequenced in a study of blood T cell repertoires in COVID-19. Study summary: Italy, Spain and the United States were the sources of the convalescent and acute COVID-19 samples. T cells, B-cell-depleted T cells, or PBMCs provided the cDNA or gDNA that served as material.

Source study methods: Estimation of nucleated cell counts relied on the amplification of reference gene primers. Generated by immunoSEQ multiplex PCR, the TCRdb table keeps only in-frame clones and is missing some. Clone size and the V and J calls come from that table; the DNA yielded D and trimming. Among some 76,000 clones, roughly nine tenths were seen once, and the ten largest hold 5.1%. V trimming: 6 bases; J trimming: 5 bases; junction bases outside the gene matches: 5. CDR1 SNHLY and CDR2 FYNNEI come from the germline V gene. There are 15 residues in the CDR3. Sequencing input: peripheral blood. This receptor was identified in a woman aged 18-29 years with acute or convalescent COVID-19. The chain joins TRBV2 to TRBJ2-5, with 14 bases fitting TRBD2. CDR3 sequence (DNA): TGTGCCAGCAGCCCGGGACTAGCGGGAGAGGAGACCCAGTACTTC. This gives the protein CASSPGLAGEETQYF.